This TCR beta chain was obtained from a study of T cells in Graves' hyperthyroidism and ophthalmopathy. The study, taken as a whole, reports: By a 13 V-J model, ophthalmopathy was set apart from stable hyperthyroidism.

This clonotype was found many times. Its antigen is as yet unknown. One end of the junction does not line up with germline, which may come from a read error. The CDR3 covers 14 residues. TCR beta CDR3 regions were amplified from RNA transcripts. When the TCR CDR3 underwent first-round RT-PCR, the HTBI primer set was used. TCRdb used MiXCR to reprocess the multiplex PCR reads, holding one entry per CDR3 protein. The table shows 75,000 to 100,000 distinct CDR3 sequences, with 35% to 45% occurring only once. The sample was peripheral blood or thyroid tissue (not recorded which). The chain combines TRBV12-3 or TRBV12-4 with TRBJ1-6; TRBD1 agrees at 9 bases. The sequence was collected from a woman aged 25 to 39 with Graves' hyperthyroidism. CDR3 DNA: TGTGCCAGCAGAGGGACAGGGTATACTTCACCCCTCCACTTT. It is translated as CASRGTGYTSPLHF.